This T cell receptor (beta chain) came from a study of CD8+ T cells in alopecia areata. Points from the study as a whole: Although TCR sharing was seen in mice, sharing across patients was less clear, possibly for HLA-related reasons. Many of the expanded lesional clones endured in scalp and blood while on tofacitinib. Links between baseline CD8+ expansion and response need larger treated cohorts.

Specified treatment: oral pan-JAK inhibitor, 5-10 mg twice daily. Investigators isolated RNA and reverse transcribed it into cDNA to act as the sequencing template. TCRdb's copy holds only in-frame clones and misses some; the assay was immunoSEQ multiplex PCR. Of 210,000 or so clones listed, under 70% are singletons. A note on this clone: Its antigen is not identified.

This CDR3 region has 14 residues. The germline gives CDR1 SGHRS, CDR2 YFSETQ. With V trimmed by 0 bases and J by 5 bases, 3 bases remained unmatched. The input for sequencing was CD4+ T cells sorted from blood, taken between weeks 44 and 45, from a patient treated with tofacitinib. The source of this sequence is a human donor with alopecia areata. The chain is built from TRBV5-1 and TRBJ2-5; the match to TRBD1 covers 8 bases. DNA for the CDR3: TGCGCCAGCAGCTTGGATTCAGGGGGCGAGACCCAGTACTTC. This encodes CASSLDSGGETQYF. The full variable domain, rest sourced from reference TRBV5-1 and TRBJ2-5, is KAGVTQTPRYLIKTRGQQVTLSCSPISGHRSVSWYQQTPGQGLQFLFEYFSETQRNKGNFPGRFSGRQFSNSRSEMNVSTLELGDSALYLCASSLDSGGETQYFGPGTRLLVL.